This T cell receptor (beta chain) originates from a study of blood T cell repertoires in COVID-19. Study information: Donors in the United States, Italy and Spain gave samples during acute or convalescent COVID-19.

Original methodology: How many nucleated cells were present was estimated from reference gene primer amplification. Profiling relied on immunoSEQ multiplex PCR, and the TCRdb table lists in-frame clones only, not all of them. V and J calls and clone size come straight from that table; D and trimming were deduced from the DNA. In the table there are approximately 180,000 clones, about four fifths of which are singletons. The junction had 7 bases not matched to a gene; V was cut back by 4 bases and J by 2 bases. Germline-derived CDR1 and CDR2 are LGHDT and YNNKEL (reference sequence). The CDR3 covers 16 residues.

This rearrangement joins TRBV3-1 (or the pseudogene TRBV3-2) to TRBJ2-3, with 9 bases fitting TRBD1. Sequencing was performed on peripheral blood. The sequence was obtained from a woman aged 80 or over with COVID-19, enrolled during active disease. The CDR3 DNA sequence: TGTGCCAGCAGCCCACTAGGGACAGGGAACACAGATACGCAGTATTTT. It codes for CASSPLGTGNTDTQYF.